The rows below give T cell receptor beta chains drawn from one sample of a study of cytomegalovirus exposure and HLA in healthy donors. Here immunoSEQ multiplex PCR was the method, and the copy in TCRdb shows in-frame clones only, minus some. The data contain 130,000 or so clones, roughly 90% of them singletons. Sequencing was performed on PBMCs. Receptors originate from a woman younger than 30 in good health and CMV-seronegative. Each CDR3 is given without its conserved first and last residue. D genes are given only for firm matches.

cdr3_length,v_call,d_call,cdr3_aa
17,TRBV19,.,ASSIDRLGSGSGANVLT
13,TRBV27,TRBD1,ASSIRDRDSSEQY
14,TRBV13,TRBD2,ASSPSGGASTDTQY
10,TRBV28,.,ASSPSFNEQF
11,TRBV4-1,.,ASSQAGYYGYT
11,TRBV11-1,TRBD1,ASSPRGYTEAF
12,TRBV14,.,ASSPLGGAGGYT
10,TRBV27,TRBD2,ASSRGVNEQF
12,TRBV27,TRBD1,ASRTGGTNEKLF
12,TRBV5-1,TRBD2,ASSPLSGAYEQY
13,TRBV7-3,TRBD2,ASSLEGGLAHEQF
12,TRBV19,TRBD1,ASSDRADTGELF
10,TRBV7-6,.,ASSLGDTTIY
15,TRBV13,TRBD1,ASSQTRQGLSNQPQH
11,TRBV28,.,ASVQGIYNEQF
9,TRBV6-5,TRBD1,ASRQGTEAF
15,TRBV11-1,TRBD2,ASSLEFRGGPTDTQY
10,TRBV13,.,ASGGDNTEAF
15,TRBV5-1,TRBD2,ASSILGTSGVQETQY
16,TRBV10-3,.,AIGGWGGRGNLNTEAF
14,TRBV27,.,ASSLFFGGPFYGYT
14,TRBV11-2,TRBD2,ASSRLGSGGYNEQF
17,TRBV6-1,TRBD2,ASSERVRGVVAGIDEQF
15,TRBV25-1,.,ASSGSWGGTAKNIQY
13,TRBV7-6,.,ASSLSAGRSYEQY
12,TRBV18,.,ASSPRGSTDTQY
13,TRBV5-1,TRBD2,ASSLISGGVDEQF
13,TRBV30,.,AWSVRGLTNYGHT
9,TRBV20-1,TRBD1,SKQGLETQY
12,TRBV9,.,ASRLEGPDTEAF
17,TRBV6-1,TRBD1,ASSVFLTGGQLMNTEAF
11,TRBV15,TRBD2,ATSRGSGDEQF
11,TRBV7-9,.,ASSLGTVETQY
13,TRBV2,.,ASSENLRRTGELF